The sequence of this TCR beta chain was determined in a study of beta chain features in type 1 diabetes (dated 2018 in TCRdb). Study-wide context: Patients and healthy donors did not differ in mean age, gender distribution, total cell number or subset yield. A total of roughly 100 million sorted cells were examined across all samples, and the number of cells per subset was strongly correlated with RNA yield. The study compared TCRB repertoires of sorted circulating CD4+ T cell subsets between recently diagnosed type 1 diabetes patients and matched healthy donors. Naive and central memory subsets were obtained from all 30 or so donors, but regulatory and stem cell-like memory subsets were isolated from only 8 patients and roughly eight healthy donors. What the study reported, not specific to this receptor: Because cDNA rather than genomic DNA was sequenced, highly expressing activated cells could have been over-represented, although no difference in activation and CD3 levels was found between groups. Fewer insertions and more nucleotide deletions at VDJ recombination sites were observed in patients with type 1 diabetes, implying thymic rearrangement abnormalities. Type 1 diabetes patients showed a moderate but significant shortening of TCRB CDR3 length in all four CD4+ subsets. Only small numbers of individuals were included in the HLA sub-analyses, which left unresolved whether HLA type had any influence on TCRB rearrangement. Naive, central memory and regulatory TCRB repertoires appeared to be more alike among patients than among healthy donors. Shorter templates might be favored by PCR, yet because patient and control samples were amplified and corrected together, any such skew would affect both groups equally.

This clone was observed at least ten times. Its antigen has not been determined. Base-call qualities are not available, and no considerably larger clone is one nucleotide away. Each donor gave one peripheral blood draw, roughly 120 mL on average, collected into heparinised tubes. Naive, central memory, regulatory and stem cell-like memory CD4+ T cells were sorted on a BD FACSAria II using a panel including CD45RO, CCR7, CD25, CD127, CD95 and CD27. Every sorted population had a purity above 95%. PBMCs were isolated immediately by Lymphoprep density gradient centrifugation and stained directly without culture. So that batch effects would be minimized, each experiment stained and sorted samples in pairs, pairing one healthy donor with one patient. The germline V gene (reference sequence) sets CDR1 to SEHNR and CDR2 to FQNEAQ. Relative to germline, V is 8 bases shorter and J is 0 bases shorter, with 15 bases between their ends. Including cysteine and phenylalanine, the CDR3 has 15 amino acids. Kept here is only the CDR3 DNA, which spans 45 bases and is read in frame from base 1.

All of the isolated RNA was reverse transcribed with the High Capacity cDNA Reverse Transcription Kit, so expressed TCRB transcripts were sequenced. Naive, central memory and regulatory T cell samples underwent deep immunoSEQ sequencing, averaging around 4 million total reads per sample. Sorted cells were lysed in RLT buffer and RNA was extracted with DNase-treated RNeasy Micro or Mini kits, depending on cell number. Each cell subset was processed separately to prevent cross-contamination, with patient and healthy donor samples processed together. TCRB sequences were amplified from cDNA with the immunoSEQ multiplex PCR, producing 87-bp fragments spanning the CDR3 region. Amplicons were sequenced on the Illumina HiSeq platform. The authors' analysis ran thus. PCR bias was corrected computationally using synthetic template baselines, and reads within Hamming distance 2 were collapsed, with unmergeable singletons discarded. Reads were aligned to IMGT to assign V, D and J genes, CDR3 length, and insertions or deletions at six rearrangement sites. Within each subset, clonotype counts were normalized to sorted cell number, and only after that were true diversity and Gini coefficients computed with the tcR R package. The overlap coefficient, calculated on TCRB nucleotide sequences, was used to quantify repertoire sharing. TCRdb obtained this table from immuneACCESS and retained in-frame rearrangements with V and J assigned. These tables miss some clones; where compared with another copy, unresolved V genes account for less than half of the shortfall, and the remainder is unexplained. From that table come the V and J calls and clone size; the DNA was used to work out D and trimming. The sample table records about 290,000 clones; roughly 8% of these occur just once. Under 1.3% of the sample lies in the top ten.

The sample taken for sequencing was central memory CD4+ T cells from blood. The chain is made from TRBV7-9 and TRBJ2-3; the D segment could be TRBD1, given 6 matching bases. The clonotype was recovered from a woman aged 18 to 35 in good health. Here is the DNA: TGTGCCAGCCGAAGGGACACCGCTAGCACAGATACGCAGTATTTT. Its translation is CASRRDTASTDTQYF.